What follows are 21 T cell receptor beta chains derived from one specimen sequenced in a study of Ad26.COV2.S vaccination and SARS-CoV-2 variants. Clones were read by immunoSEQ multiplex PCR, and TCRdb kept only the in-frame ones, dropping some. This sample has around 240,000 clones, with roughly 90% found just once. The sample's treatment: about 20 received Ad26.COV2.S at low or high dose, single or two shots; about 5 received placebo; per-sample allocation not given. Sampling was done on day 63 after the first vaccine or placebo injection. The specimen comprised peripheral blood, sampled in a trial of Ad26.COV2.S vaccine versus placebo. The receptors here all came from a person between 18 and 65 years old who received the Ad26.COV2.S COVID-19 vaccine or a placebo.

The V call is TRBV6-5, the J call TRBJ1-2; 8 bases map to TRBD1. The CDR3 has 12 amino acids. The trim removed 6 bases at V and 13 bases at J, leaving 10 bases unmatched. Germline lookup yields CDR1 MNHEY and CDR2 SVGAGI. CDR3 DNA sequence: TGTGCCAGCAGCCAGGACAGGGTGCCTTTCACCTTC. Translated, it gives CASSQDRVPFTF.

CDR3 loop: CASSSRWDRGLDTGELFF. The CDR3 DNA reads as TGTGCCAGCAGCTCGCGGTGGGACAGGGGGCTGGACACCGGGGAGCTGTTTTTT. The chain employs TRBV5-6 and TRBJ2-2; TRBD1 matches at 12 bases. The CDR3 has 18 residues. Trimming removed 3 bases from V and 3 bases from J; junction bases left unmatched: 9. The V gene's germline CDR1 is SGHDT and CDR2 YYEEEE.

This clone is a singleton in its sample. This chain joins TRBV7-8 and TRBJ2-7; D remains ambiguous. The CDR3 extends over 13 amino acids. Trimming took 4 bases from V and 6 from J, leaving 13 bases between them. Germline CDR1 is SGHVS and CDR2 is FQNEAQ. In nucleotides, the CDR3 is TGTGCCAGCAGCTCCACTAAGCGATCCGAGCAGTACTTC. Its protein is CASSSTKRSEQYF.

A single count supports this clone. The rearrangement uses TRBV24-1 and TRBJ2-3; D could derive from TRBD1 or TRBD2 (7 bases each). The CDR3 runs 18 residues. Per germline, CDR1 KGHDR and CDR2 SFDVKD. Trimming left V 1 base short and J 1 base short, with 17 bases between. The CDR3 sequence is CATSDFRGGGAGTDTQYF. In DNA form, the CDR3 reads TGTGCCACCAGTGATTTTAGGGGAGGGGGCGCGGGCACAGATACGCAGTATTTT.

The chain joins TRBV7-6 to TRBJ2-1; 7 positions match TRBD1. Germline-derived CDR1 and CDR2 are SGHVS and FNYEAQ. V shed 3 bases, J shed 6 bases, and the junction held 17 bases outside the gene matches. CDR3 length: 18 residues. CDR3 loop: CASSFGTDWVLSPNEQFF. CDR3 sequence (DNA): TGTGCCAGCAGCTTCGGGACAGATTGGGTCCTGAGCCCCAATGAGCAGTTCTTC.

J is TRBJ1-1 and V is TRBV5-1; D call uncertain. From germline, CDR1 is SGHRS and CDR2 YFSETQ. Trimming left V 3 bases short and J 7 bases short, with 13 bases between. The CDR3 spans 13 residues. The CDR3 sequence: CASSSRGTHEAFF. CDR3 nucleotides: TGCGCCAGCAGCTCCCGGGGTACTCATGAAGCTTTCTTT.

The genes are TRBV23-1 and TRBJ2-7; tentatively, D is TRBD1 (5 bases). TRBV23-1 is known as an ORF, though its function is uncertain. CDR3 length equals 12 residues. Trimming removed 7 bases from V and 6 bases from J, with 13 bases in between. The CDR3 is CASTLGQGEQYF. The CDR3 DNA reads as TGCGCCAGCACGCTCGGTCAGGGCGAGCAGTACTTC.

This chain joins TRBV5-4 and TRBJ2-3; D ambiguous. V lost 2 bases to trimming and J lost 4 bases, with 11 bases between them. CDR1 and CDR2 from the germline V gene are SGHNT and YYREEE (reference sequence). This CDR3 region has 14 residues. Here the CDR3 reads CASSFEVFADTQYF. The CDR3 DNA is TGTGCCAGCAGCTTCGAGGTTTTCGCAGATACGCAGTATTTT. The variable domain in full, with the rest retrieved from reference TRBV5-4 and TRBJ2-3, is ETGVTQSPTHLIKTRGQQVTLRCSSQSGHNTVSWYQQALGQGPQFIFQYYREEENGRGNFPPRFSGLQFPNYSSELNVNALELDDSALYLCASSFEVFADTQYFGPGTRLTVL.

The chain carries TRBV7-2 and TRBJ2-5; TRBD2 matches at 10 bases. CDR1 is SGHTA, CDR2 FQGNSA, per germline. With V trimmed by 5 bases and J by 5 bases, 20 bases remained unmatched. The CDR3 has 19 amino acids. CDR3 coding DNA: TGTGCCAGCAGCCCCCGTGGAGCGGGGGGGCCTGGGTCTGGGGAGACCCAGTACTTC. Its protein product is CASSPRGAGGPGSGETQYF. The entire variable domain, with the rest obtained from reference TRBV7-2 and TRBJ2-5, is as follows: GAGVSQSPSNKVTEKGKDVELRCDPISGHTALYWYRQSLGQGLEFLIYFQGNSAPDKSGLPSDRFSAERTGGSVSTLTIQRTQQEDSAVYLCASSPRGAGGPGSGETQYFGPGTRLLVL.

This rearrangement joins TRBV19 to TRBJ2-3, with 8 bases matching TRBD1. The CDR3 covers 15 residues. Unmatched junction bases numbered 9, after V lost 5 bases and J lost 5 bases. Per the germline V gene, CDR1 is LNHDA and CDR2 is SQIVND (reference sequence). CDR3 amino acids: CASSPWTGQGDTQYF. The CDR3 DNA reads TGTGCCAGTAGTCCTTGGACAGGGCAGGGAGATACGCAGTATTTT.

V usage is TRBV19 and J usage is TRBJ2-7; D is undetermined. V lost 9 bases, J lost 3 bases, and 21 bases lay in between. CDR1 is LNHDA and CDR2 is SQIVND in the germline V gene (reference sequence). The CDR3 has 15 amino acids. As DNA, the CDR3 is TGTGCCAGCTTACCTTCTGGGCGGCCCCTCTACGAGCAGTACTTC. Its protein is CASLPSGRPLYEQYF.

This chain connects TRBV28 to TRBJ1-2; D is unresolved. Germline CDR1 reads MDHEN; CDR2 reads SYDVKM. This CDR3 is 14 amino acids long. Trimming took off 1 base at V and 0 bases at J, with 6 bases between the two ends. This chain's CDR3 is CASSLLASNYGYTF. CDR3 nucleotides: TGTGCCAGCAGTTTATTGGCATCTAACTATGGCTACACCTTC.

The chain carries TRBV10-2 and TRBJ1-1; 7 nucleotides align to TRBD1. Germline lookup yields CDR1 WSHSY and CDR2 SAAADI. With 6 bases clipped from V and 5 bases from J, the junction kept 3 bases outside the gene matches. The CDR3 is 12 amino acids. For the CDR3, the DNA is TGCGCCAGCAGGACAGGGCAGACTGAAGCTTTCTTT. Translated, it gives CASRTGQTEAFF.

V is TRBV9 and J is TRBJ2-7; tentatively, D is TRBD2 (5 bases). Germline assignment: CDR1 SGDLS and CDR2 YYNGEE. Trimming took off 0 bases at V and 5 bases at J, with 12 bases between the two ends. The CDR3 is 14 residues long. CDR3 bases: TGTGCCAGCAGCGTAGGCGGAGGCACCCACGAGCAGTACTTC. This codes for CASSVGGGTHEQYF.

The rearrangement joins TRBV10-3 to TRBJ2-5, with D maybe TRBD1 (6 bases). Between the trimmed V and J ends, which lost 2 bases and 5 bases, there was a span of 9 bases. Germline V CDR1 and CDR2: ENHRY, SYGVKD. This CDR3 has 13 residues. CDR3 residues: CAISEGQLETQYF. The DNA of the CDR3 is TGTGCCATCAGTGAGGGACAGTTGGAGACCCAGTACTTC.

The table lists this clone with a few counts. The rearrangement uses TRBV2 and TRBJ2-1; D remains unclear. Trimming removed 7 bases from V and 15 bases from J, with 16 bases in between. The CDR3 sequence is 11 residues long. CDR1 SNHLY and CDR2 FYNNEI come from the germline V gene. CDR3 DNA sequence: TGTGCCAGCACCCCGTGGGTGGGGTGGTTCTTC. Translated: CASTPWVGWFF.

CDR3 sequence (DNA): TGTGCCAGCAGCCCCAAGGGCGGGGACATTCACACCGGGGAGCTGTTTTTT. This translates into CASSPKGGDIHTGELFF. The genes are TRBV7-3 and TRBJ2-2, with D perhaps assigned TRBD1 or TRBD2 (6 bases each). Trimming stripped 5 bases from V and 3 bases from J, with 19 bases between. Germline V gene lookup returns CDR1 SGHTA and CDR2 FQGTGA. This CDR3 has 17 residues.

This clone was seen a handful of times. The chain has TRBV19 and TRBJ1-2; no clear D gene. This CDR3 has 14 amino acids. The V end was cut by 3 bases, the J end by 3 bases, with 11 bases between. Germline lookup yields CDR1 LNHDA and CDR2 SQIVND (reference sequence). This CDR3 reads CASSISASYYGYTF. Here the CDR3 DNA reads TGTGCCAGTAGTATTTCTGCCAGCTACTATGGCTACACCTTC.

V and J are TRBV6-5 and TRBJ2-7; a weak D match, TRBD1 (6 bases). CDR1 MNHEY and CDR2 SVGAGI come from the germline V gene. This CDR3 has 13 residues. The V and J ends lost 9 bases and 4 bases respectively, with 16 bases between them. CDR3 nucleotide sequence: TGTGCCAGTACCTCAGGGGTTGCATACGAGCAGTACTTC. This gives the protein CASTSGVAYEQYF.

This clone was seen just once. The chain carries TRBV14 and TRBJ1-2, with D tentatively TRBD1 (6 bases). This CDR3 spans 14 amino acids. Looked up from germline, CDR1 is SGHDN and CDR2 is FVKESK. V lost 2 bases to trimming and J lost 7 bases, with 14 bases between them. This CDR3 reads CASSQLGGLSGYTF. For the CDR3, the DNA is TGTGCCAGCAGCCAACTGGGGGGGCTTAGTGGCTACACCTTC.

J is TRBJ2-7 and V is TRBV7-9, with 7 bases lining up with TRBD1. The trim removed 9 bases at V and 0 bases at J, leaving 8 bases unmatched. In germline, CDR1 is SEHNR, CDR2 FQNEAQ (reference sequence). The CDR3 has 14 amino acids. CDR3 DNA: TGTGCCAGACCGGGACAGAGTAGCTCCTACGAGCAGTACTTC. Protein product: CARPGQSSSYEQYF.